This entry describes one T cell receptor beta chain. Its antigen remains undetermined. No clone much larger than this one lies a single base away; base qualities are absent. This sample is part of a study of glioma-infiltrating T cells after dendritic cell vaccination (TCRdb year 2016). Concerning the study at large: A cohort of approximately 15 glioblastoma patients from Phase I and II dendritic cell vaccination trials was included, of whom 9 were newly diagnosed and 6 had recurrent disease. Patients received autologous tumor lysate-pulsed dendritic cell vaccination between about 2002 and 2013. To make the vaccine, monocyte-derived dendritic cells were cultured for under 9 days with IL-4 and GM-CSF and then pulsed overnight with autologous tumor lysate. Each patient was given three intradermal dendritic cell vaccine injections, spaced two weeks apart, in the arm below the axilla. In glioblastoma patients vaccinated with dendritic cells, deep sequencing of TCR beta CDR3 regions served to measure tumor-infiltrating lymphocyte content and to compare repertoires between tumor and blood. Survival after dendritic cell vaccination was correlated with TCR sequencing metrics such as TIL content and the overlap between tumor and blood repertoires.

The germline V gene (reference sequence) supplies CDR1 LNHDA and CDR2 SQIVND. Between the V and J ends, shortened by 3 bases and 6 bases respectively, the junction contains 15 bases. The CDR3 sequence holds 14 residues, the cysteine and phenylalanine included. The DNA shown is the 42-base CDR3, in frame from base 1. The immunoSEQ assay amplified TCRB CDR3 regions from roughly 2 micrograms of genomic DNA, or from all available DNA when less than that amount was available. For multiplex PCR, 60 forward primers for TCR V beta segments and 13 reverse primers for J beta segments were used. To estimate the number of reads per starting template, synthetic control templates were added to each sample at limiting dilution. The Illumina HiSeq System generated sequencing reads of 87 bp. In the authors' own workflow: To remove PCR and sequencing errors, closely related sequences were merged with a nearest neighbor algorithm. TCR overlap was measured as the percentage of unique tumor TCR beta sequences that were also present in the peripheral blood of the same patient. What TCRdb holds here is the immuneACCESS table cut down to in-frame rearrangements. Part of the clones is not present; checked against another copy, under half of the missing clones reflect an unresolved V gene, and the others are unexplained. The DNA was the basis for D and trimming; V, J and clone size are from that table. Recorded for this sample are approximately 67,000 clones; around 81% of them occurred a single time. In total, the top ten clones hold around 8% of the sample.

Beyond this particular receptor, the publication reports: The three-group TCR overlap response model was characterized as speculative, and prospective validation of the model was stated to be required. TCR clonality showed no direct relationship with survival, which suggests that a diverse polyclonal response may be important. The cohort was small and heterogeneous, only a few patients had full blood and tumor sets, and even fewer had initial-recurrent tumor pairs. Longer time to progression and overall survival after dendritic cell vaccination were predicted by higher estimated pretreatment TIL content.

To be selected, patients needed enough residual fresh-frozen tumor tissue and more than two years of available survival data. An isocitrate dehydrogenase mutation was not carried by any of the glioblastoma patients, although molecular status was otherwise variable. PBMC collection took place before vaccination, two weeks after the third vaccination, and at tumor progression if progression occurred. Genomic DNA was extracted with the Qiagen DNeasy Blood extraction Kit. The sequence came from a human donor with glioblastoma. Specimen: blood, collected before dendritic cell vaccination. The chain links TRBV19 with TRBJ2-7; the D gene is perhaps TRBD1, on 5 matching bases. The DNA reads as follows: TGTGCCAGTAGTATGGAGCAGGGTTGGGGCGAGCAGTACTTC. Its translation reads: CASSMEQGWGEQYF.